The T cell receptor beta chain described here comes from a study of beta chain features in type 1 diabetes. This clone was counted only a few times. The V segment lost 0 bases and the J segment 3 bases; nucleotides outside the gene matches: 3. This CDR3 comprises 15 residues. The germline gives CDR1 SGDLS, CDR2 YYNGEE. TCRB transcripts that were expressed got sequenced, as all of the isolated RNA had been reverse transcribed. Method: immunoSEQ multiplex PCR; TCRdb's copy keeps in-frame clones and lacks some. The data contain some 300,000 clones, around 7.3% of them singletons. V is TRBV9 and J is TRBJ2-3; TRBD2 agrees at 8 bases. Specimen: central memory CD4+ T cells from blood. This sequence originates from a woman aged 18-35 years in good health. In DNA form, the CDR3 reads TGTGCCAGCAGCGTAGTGCCGGGGGGGACAGATACGCAGTATTTT. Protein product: CASSVVPGGTDTQYF.